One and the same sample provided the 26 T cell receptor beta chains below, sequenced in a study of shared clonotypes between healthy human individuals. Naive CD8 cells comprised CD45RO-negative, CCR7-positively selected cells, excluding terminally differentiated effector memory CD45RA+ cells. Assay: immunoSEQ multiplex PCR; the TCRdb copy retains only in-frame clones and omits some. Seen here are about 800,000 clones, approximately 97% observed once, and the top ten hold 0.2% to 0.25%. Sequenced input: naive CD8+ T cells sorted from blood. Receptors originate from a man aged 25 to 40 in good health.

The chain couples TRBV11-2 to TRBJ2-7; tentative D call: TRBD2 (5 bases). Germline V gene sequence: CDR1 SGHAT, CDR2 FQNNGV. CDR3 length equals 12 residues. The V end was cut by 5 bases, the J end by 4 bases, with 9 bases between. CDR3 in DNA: TGTGCCAGCAGCGGGAGAGGATACGAGCAGTACTTC. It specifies CASSGRGYEQYF.

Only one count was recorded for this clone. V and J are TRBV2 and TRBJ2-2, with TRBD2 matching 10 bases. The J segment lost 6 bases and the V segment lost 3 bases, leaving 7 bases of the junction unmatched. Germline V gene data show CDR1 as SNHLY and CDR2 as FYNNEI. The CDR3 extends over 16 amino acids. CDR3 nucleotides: TGTGCCAGCAGTGACTCTAGCGGGAGACGCGCCGGGGAGCTGTTTTTT. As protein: CASSDSSGRRAGELFF.

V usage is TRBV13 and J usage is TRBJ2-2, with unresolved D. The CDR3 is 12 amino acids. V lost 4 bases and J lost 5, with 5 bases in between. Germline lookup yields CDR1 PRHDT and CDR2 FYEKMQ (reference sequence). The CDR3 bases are TGTGCCAGCAGCTCTCTAACCGGGGAGCTGTTTTTT. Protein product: CASSSLTGELFF.

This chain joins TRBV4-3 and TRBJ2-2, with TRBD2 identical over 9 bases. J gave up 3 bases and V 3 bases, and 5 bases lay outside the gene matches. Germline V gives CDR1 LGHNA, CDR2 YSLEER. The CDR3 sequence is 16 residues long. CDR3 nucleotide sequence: TGCGCCAGCAGCCAGATAGCGGGAGTGGACACCGGGGAGCTGTTTTTT. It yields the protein CASSQIAGVDTGELFF.

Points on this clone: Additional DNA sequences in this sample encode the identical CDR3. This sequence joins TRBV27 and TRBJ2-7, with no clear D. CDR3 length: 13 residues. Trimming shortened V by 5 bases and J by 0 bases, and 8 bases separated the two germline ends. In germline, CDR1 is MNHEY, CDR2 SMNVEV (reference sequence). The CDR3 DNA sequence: TGTGCCAGCAGTCCGGGCGGCTCCTACGAGCAGTACTTC. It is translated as CASSPGGSYEQYF.

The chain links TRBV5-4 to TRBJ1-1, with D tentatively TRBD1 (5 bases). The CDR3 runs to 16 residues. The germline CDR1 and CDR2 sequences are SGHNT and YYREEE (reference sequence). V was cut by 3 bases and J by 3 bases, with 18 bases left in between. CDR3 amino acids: CASSSPGRRGDTEAFF. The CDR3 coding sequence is TGTGCCAGCAGCTCACCGGGACGCCGAGGGGACACTGAAGCTTTCTTT.

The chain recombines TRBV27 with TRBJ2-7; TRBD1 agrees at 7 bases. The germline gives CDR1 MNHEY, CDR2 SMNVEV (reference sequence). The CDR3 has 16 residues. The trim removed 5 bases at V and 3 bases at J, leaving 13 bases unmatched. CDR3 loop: CASSTPRQGGGYEQYF. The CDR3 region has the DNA TGTGCCAGCAGTACCCCGCGACAGGGTGGGGGCTACGAGCAGTACTTC.

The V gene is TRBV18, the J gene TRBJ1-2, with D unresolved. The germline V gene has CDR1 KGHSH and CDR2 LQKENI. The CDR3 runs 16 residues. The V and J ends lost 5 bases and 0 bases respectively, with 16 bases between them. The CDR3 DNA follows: TGTGCCAGCTCAGCAAACCGGGGAAAGGCTAACTATGGCTACACCTTC. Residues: CASSANRGKANYGYTF. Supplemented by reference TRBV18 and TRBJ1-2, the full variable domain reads NAGVMQNPRHLVRRRGQEARLRCSPMKGHSHVYWYRQLPEEGLKFMVYLQKENIIDESGMPKERFSAEFPKEGPSILRIQQVVRGDSAAYFCASSANRGKANYGYTFGSGTRLTVV.

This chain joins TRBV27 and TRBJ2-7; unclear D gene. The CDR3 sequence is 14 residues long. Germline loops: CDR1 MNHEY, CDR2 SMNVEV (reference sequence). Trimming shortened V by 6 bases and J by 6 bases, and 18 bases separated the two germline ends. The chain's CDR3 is CASSNRAPGVEQYF. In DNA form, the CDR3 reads TGTGCCAGCAGCAACCGGGCCCCTGGGGTCGAGCAGTACTTC.

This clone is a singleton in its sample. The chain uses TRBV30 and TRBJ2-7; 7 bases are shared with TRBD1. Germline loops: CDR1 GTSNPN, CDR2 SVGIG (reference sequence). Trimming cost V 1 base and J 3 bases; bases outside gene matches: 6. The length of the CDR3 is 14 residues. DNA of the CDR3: TGTGCCTGGAGTGCCAAGGGGGCCTACTACGAGCAGTACTTC. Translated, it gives CAWSAKGAYYEQYF.

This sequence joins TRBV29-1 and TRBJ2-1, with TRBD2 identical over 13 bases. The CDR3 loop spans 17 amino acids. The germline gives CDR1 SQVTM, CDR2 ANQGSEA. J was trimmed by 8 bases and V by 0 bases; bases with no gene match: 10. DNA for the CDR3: TGCAGCGTTGAAGATCCTAGGACTAGCGGGAGTCTCGATGAGCAGTTCTTC. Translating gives CSVEDPRTSGSLDEQFF.

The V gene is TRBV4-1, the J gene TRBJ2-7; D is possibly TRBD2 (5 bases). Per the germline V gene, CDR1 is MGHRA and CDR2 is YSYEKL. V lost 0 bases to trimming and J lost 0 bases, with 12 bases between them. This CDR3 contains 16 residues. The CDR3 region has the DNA TGCGCCAGCAGCCAAGAGTGGAGCGGACCCTCCTACGAGCAGTACTTC. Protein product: CASSQEWSGPSYEQYF.

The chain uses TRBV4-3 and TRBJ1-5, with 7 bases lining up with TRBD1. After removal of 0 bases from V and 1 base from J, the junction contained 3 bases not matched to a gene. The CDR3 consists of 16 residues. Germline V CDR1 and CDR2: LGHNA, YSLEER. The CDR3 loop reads CASSQDWGQSNQPQHF. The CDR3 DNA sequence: TGCGCCAGCAGCCAAGATTGGGGACAGAGCAATCAGCCCCAGCATTTT.

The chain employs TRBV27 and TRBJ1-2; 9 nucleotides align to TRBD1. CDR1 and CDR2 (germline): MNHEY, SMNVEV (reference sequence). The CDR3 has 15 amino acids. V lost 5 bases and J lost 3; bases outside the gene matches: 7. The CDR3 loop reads CASSLGQGRYYGYTF. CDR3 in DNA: TGTGCCAGCAGTCTTGGACAGGGGAGGTACTATGGCTACACCTTC.

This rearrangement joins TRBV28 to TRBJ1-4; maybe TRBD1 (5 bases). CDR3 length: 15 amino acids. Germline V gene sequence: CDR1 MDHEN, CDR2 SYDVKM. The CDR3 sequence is CATRSSTTRGEKLFF. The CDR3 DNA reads TGTGCTACCAGGAGCTCAACCACCCGGGGGGAAAAACTGTTTTTT.

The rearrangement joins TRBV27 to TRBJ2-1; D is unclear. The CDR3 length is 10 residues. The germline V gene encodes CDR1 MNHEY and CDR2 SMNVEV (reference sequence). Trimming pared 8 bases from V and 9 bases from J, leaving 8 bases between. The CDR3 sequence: CASGYGEQFF. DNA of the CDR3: TGTGCCAGCGGGTACGGTGAGCAGTTCTTC.

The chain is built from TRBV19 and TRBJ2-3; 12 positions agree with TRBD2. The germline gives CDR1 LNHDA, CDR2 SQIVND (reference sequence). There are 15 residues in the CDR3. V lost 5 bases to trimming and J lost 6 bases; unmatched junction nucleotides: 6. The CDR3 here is CASSLGLAGTDTQYF. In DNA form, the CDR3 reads TGTGCCAGTAGTTTGGGACTAGCGGGTACGGATACGCAGTATTTT. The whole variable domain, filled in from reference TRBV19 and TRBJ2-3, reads DGGITQSPKYLFRKEGQNVTLSCEQNLNHDAMYWYRQDPGQGLRLIYYSQIVNDFQKGDIAEGYSVSREKKESFPLTVTSAQKNPTAFYLCASSLGLAGTDTQYFGPGTRLTVL.

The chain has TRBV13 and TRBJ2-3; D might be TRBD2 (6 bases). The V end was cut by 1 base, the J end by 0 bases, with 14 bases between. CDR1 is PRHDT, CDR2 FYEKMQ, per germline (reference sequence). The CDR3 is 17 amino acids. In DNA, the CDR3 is TGTGCCAGCAGCTTAGCGGAAGCGGGTTCTAGCACAGATACGCAGTATTTT. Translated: CASSLAEAGSSTDTQYF.

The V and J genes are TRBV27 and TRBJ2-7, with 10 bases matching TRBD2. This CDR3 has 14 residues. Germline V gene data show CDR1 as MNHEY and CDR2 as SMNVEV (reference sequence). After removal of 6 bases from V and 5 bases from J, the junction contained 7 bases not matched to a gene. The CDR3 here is CASSPSGRTHEQYF. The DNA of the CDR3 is TGTGCCAGCAGCCCTAGCGGGAGAACTCACGAGCAGTACTTC.

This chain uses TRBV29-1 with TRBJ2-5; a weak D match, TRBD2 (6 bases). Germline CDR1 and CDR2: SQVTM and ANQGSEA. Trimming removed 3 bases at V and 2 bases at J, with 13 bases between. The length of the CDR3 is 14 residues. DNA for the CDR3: TGCAGCGTTGATTTAGCGGCCGAACAAGAGACCCAGTACTTC. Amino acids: CSVDLAAEQETQYF.

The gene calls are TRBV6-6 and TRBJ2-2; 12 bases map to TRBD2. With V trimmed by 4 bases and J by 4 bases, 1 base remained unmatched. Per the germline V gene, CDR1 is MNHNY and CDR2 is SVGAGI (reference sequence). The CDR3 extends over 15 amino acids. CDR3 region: CASSSSGRATGELFF. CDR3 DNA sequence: TGTGCCAGCAGTTCTAGCGGGAGGGCCACCGGGGAGCTGTTTTTT.

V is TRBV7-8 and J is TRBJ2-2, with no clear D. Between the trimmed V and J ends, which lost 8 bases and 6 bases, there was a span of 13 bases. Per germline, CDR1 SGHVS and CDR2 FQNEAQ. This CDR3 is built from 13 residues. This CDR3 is CASDNRVAGELFF. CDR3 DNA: TGTGCCAGCGATAACCGGGTAGCCGGGGAGCTGTTTTTT. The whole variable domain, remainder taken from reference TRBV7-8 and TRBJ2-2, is GAGVSQSPRYKVAKRGQDVALRCDPISGHVSLFWYQQALGQGPEFLTYFQNEAQLDKSGLPSDRFFAERPEGSVSTLKIQRTQQEDSAVYLCASDNRVAGELFFGEGSRLTVL.

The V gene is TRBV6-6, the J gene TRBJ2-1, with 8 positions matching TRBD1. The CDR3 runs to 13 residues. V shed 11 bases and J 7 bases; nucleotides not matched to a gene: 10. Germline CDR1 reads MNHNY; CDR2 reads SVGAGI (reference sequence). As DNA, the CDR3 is TGTGCCTGTGGACAGGGCTTAAGAAATGAGCAGTTCTTC. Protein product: CACGQGLRNEQFF.

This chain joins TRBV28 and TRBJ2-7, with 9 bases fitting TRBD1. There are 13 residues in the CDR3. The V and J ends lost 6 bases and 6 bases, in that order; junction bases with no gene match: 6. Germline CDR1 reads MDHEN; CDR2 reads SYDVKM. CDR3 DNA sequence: TGTGCCAGCAGCGGGACAGGGATCTCCGAGCAGTACTTC. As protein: CASSGTGISEQYF.

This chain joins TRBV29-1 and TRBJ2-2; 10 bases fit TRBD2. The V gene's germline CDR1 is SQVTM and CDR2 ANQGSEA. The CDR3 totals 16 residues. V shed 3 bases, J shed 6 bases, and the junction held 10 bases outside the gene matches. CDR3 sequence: CSVERTSGRFAGELFF. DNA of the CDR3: TGCAGCGTTGAGAGGACTAGCGGCAGATTCGCCGGGGAGCTGTTTTTT.

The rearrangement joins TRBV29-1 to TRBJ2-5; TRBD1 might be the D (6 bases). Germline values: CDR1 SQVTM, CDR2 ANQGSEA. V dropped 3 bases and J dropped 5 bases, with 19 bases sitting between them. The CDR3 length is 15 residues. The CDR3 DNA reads TGCAGCGTTGATGGAAACAGGGTCCCGCGGGAGACCCAGTACTTC. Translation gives CSVDGNRVPRETQYF.